This T cell receptor beta chain is drawn from a study of TIL therapy for anti-PD-1-resistant metastatic lung cancer (dated by TCRdb to 2020 to 2022). About the full investigation: Tumors were harvested prior to any PD-1/PD-L1 blockade, after which nivolumab was administered to patients, and lymphodepletion, expanded TIL infusion and IL-2 were given to patients who progressed. Enrolled patients had a median age of roughly 50 years (range 38-75) and a median tumor PD-L1 proportion score of over 5.5%. Most of the cohort had lung adenocarcinoma, several tumors were EGFR-mutant and two were ALK-rearranged, and half of the patients were current or former smokers. Across the cohort, whole-exome sequencing showed a median non-synonymous tumor mutation burden of roughly 1.5 mutations per megabase. T cell receptor beta sequencing of tumor and peripheral blood was used to follow clonotypes across the tumor, the expanded TIL product and serial blood samples.

The immunoSEQ v3 hsTCRB kit was used to amplify TCR beta CDR3 regions from genomic DNA through bias-controlled multiplex PCR. The TCR libraries were sequenced on an Illumina NextSeq 500 to about 2.1 million read pairs for survey level or about 5-6 million read pairs for deep level. For the original study's pipeline: The immunoSEQ Analyzer software assigned V, D and J genes, filtered out non-productive sequences, and reported clonality. Repertoires were compared using productive Simpson clonality and Morisita overlap index of productive TRB rearrangements between infused TIL and blood. Absolute clonotype counts in blood were estimated by multiplying the lymphocyte count by the CD3+ fraction and by the productive frequency of the clone. This immuneACCESS table, as held by TCRdb, lists in-frame sequences with V and J called but not all clones. Of the missing ones, under half trace to an unresolved V gene in checked studies; the others have no known cause. V and J calls and clone size are copied from that table; D and trimming were computed from the DNA. The sample has tens of thousands of clones on record, roughly 78% of them singletons. The leading ten clones occupy 4.8% of the sample.

For CDR1 and CDR2, the germline V gene lists SGDLS and YYNGEE. V and J are truncated by 4 bases and 5 bases respectively, leaving an intervening sequence of 16 bases. The CDR3, from cysteine to phenylalanine, totals 15 residues. Kept here is only the CDR3 DNA, which spans 45 bases and is read in frame from base 1. Details on this clone: This clone's antigen is unknown. No base qualities exist here, and no much larger clone lies one base off it.

Results and caveats for the whole study, not just this receptor: The study protocol defined all tumor marker inferences as exploratory. The baseline peripheral repertoire was partially replaced by infused TIL clonotypes, which then decayed over months, and persistence showed no apparent association with response. The cohort was highly selected, including more treatment-naive, never-smoker and oncogene-addicted patients than is typical, which limits generalizability.

Sample time point, as interpreted from the label and publication: pre-treatment sample, taken before nivolumab and TIL therapy. Adults with stage 4 NSCLC were enrolled from 2017 to early 2020 in a dual-center phase I trial. Samples came from a single-arm, open-label phase I trial of tumor-infiltrating lymphocyte therapy with nivolumab in advanced non-small cell lung cancer. Blood mononuclear cells were isolated from EDTA tubes by Ficoll gradient and were snap-frozen as pellets, and DNA was extracted with a Qiagen mini-prep kit. This sample comprised blood, obtained at baseline. In this chain, TRBV9 is recombined with TRBJ2-1; the D gene is possibly TRBD1 or TRBD2, with 5 bases matching each. The receptor comes from a woman between 30 and 80 years old with non-small cell lung cancer. The CDR3 protein is CASSIYWDPNNEQFF. The sequence in DNA is TGTGCCAGCAGCATATATTGGGACCCGAACAATGAGCAGTTCTTC.